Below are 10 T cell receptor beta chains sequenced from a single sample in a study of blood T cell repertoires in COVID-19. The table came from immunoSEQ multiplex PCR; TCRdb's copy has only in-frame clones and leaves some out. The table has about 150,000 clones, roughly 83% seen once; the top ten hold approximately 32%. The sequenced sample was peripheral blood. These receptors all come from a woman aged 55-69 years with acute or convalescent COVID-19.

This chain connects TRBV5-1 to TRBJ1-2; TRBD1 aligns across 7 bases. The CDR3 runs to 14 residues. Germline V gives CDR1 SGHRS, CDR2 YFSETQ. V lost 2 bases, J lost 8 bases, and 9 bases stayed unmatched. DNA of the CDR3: TGCGCCAGCAGCTTTACAGGGGATGTTCAGGGCTACACCTTC. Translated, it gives CASSFTGDVQGYTF.

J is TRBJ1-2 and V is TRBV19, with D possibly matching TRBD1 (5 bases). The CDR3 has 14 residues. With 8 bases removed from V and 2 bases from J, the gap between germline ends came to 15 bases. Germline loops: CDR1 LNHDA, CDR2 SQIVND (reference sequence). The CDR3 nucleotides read TGTGCCAGTGATGACAGATCGGGCAACTATGGCTACACCTTC. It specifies CASDDRSGNYGYTF.

CDR3 protein: CASSNKDRGEQFF. The CDR3 nucleotides are TGTGCCAGCAGTAATAAGGACAGGGGAGAGCAGTTCTTC. The V gene is TRBV27, the J gene TRBJ2-1; 9 positions match TRBD1. CDR3 length: 13 amino acids. The ends lost 5 bases at V and 10 bases at J; junction bases unmatched: 6. Germline CDR1 is MNHEY and CDR2 is SMNVEV (reference sequence).

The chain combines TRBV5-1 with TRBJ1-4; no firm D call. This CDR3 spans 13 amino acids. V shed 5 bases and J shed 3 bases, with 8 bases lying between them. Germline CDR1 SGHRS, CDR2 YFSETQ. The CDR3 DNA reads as TGCGCCAGCAGAAGAGCTCCTAATGAAAAACTGTTTTTT. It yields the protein CASRRAPNEKLFF.

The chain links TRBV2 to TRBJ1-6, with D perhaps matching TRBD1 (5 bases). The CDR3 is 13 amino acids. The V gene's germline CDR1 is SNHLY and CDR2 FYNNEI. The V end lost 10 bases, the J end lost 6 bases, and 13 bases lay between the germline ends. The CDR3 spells CANGQDLNSPLHF. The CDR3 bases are TGTGCCAATGGACAAGACCTTAATTCACCCCTCCACTTT. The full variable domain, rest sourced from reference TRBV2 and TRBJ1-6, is EPEVTQTPSHQVTQMGQEVILRCVPISNHLYFYWYRQILGQKVEFLVSFYNNEISEKSEIFDDQFSVERPDGSNFTLKIRSTKLEDSAMYFCANGQDLNSPLHFGNGTRLTVT.

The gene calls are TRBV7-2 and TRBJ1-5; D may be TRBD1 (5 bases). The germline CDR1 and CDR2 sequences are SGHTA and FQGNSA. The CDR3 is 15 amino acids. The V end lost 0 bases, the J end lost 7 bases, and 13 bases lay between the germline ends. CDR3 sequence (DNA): TGTGCCAGCAGCTTAGCGACAGATTATGGCCAGCCCCAGCATTTT. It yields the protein CASSLATDYGQPQHF.

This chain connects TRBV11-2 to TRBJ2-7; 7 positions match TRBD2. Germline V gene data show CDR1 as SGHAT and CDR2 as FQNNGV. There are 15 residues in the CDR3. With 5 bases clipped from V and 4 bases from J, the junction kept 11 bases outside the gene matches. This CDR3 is CASSLSGGGPYEQYF. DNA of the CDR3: TGTGCCAGCAGCCTATCTGGCGGGGGACCATACGAGCAGTACTTC.

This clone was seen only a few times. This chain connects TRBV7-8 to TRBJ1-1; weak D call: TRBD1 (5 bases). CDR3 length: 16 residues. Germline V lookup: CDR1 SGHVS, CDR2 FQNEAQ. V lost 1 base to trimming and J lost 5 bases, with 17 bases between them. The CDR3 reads CASSLVGGRLGTEAFF. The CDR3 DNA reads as TGTGCCAGCAGCTTAGTGGGGGGGAGATTGGGAACTGAAGCTTTCTTT. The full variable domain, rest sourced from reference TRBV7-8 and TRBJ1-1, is GAGVSQSPRYKVAKRGQDVALRCDPISGHVSLFWYQQALGQGPEFLTYFQNEAQLDKSGLPSDRFFAERPEGSVSTLKIQRTQQEDSAVYLCASSLVGGRLGTEAFFGQGTRLTVV.

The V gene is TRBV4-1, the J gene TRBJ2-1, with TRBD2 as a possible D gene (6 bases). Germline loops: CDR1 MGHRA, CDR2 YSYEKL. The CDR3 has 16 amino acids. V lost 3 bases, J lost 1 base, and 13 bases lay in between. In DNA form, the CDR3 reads TGCGCCAGCAGCCAGTCAGGTGGGGGGTCCTACAATGAGCAGTTCTTC. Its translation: CASSQSGGGSYNEQFF.

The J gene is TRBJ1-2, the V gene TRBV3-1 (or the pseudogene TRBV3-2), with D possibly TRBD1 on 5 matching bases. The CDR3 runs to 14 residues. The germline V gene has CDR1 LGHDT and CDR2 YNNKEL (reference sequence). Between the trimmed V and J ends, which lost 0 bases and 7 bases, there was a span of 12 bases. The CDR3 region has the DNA TGTGCCAGCAGCCAAGACAGGGCTTTCGGTGGCTACACCTTC. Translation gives CASSQDRAFGGYTF.